The rows below give T cell receptor beta chains drawn from one sample of a study of cytomegalovirus exposure and HLA in healthy donors. Sequenced by immunoSEQ multiplex PCR; TCRdb stores in-frame clones only, minus some. The sample contains around 120,000 clones, around 80% of which appear only once. The material sequenced was PBMCs. The origin of the receptors is a female donor in good health and CMV-seropositive. Both conserved end residues are part of each CDR3. D genes are given only for firm matches. Part of the rows lack a size; the others show once, few, many or a class for expanded clones.

D gene	V gene	clone size	J gene	CDR3 protein	CDR3 DNA
TRBD2	TRBV7-2	-	TRBJ2-3	CASSLSSGGFTDTQYF	TGTGCCAGCAGCTTAAGCAGCGGGGGATTTACAGATACGCAGTATTTT
TRBD2	TRBV5-1	-	TRBJ2-1	CASSIGTSGGGNEQFF	TGCGCCAGCAGCATTGGGACTAGCGGGGGGGGGAATGAGCAGTTCTTC
-	TRBV9	once	TRBJ2-2	CASSVSHGELFF	TGTGCCAGCAGCGTATCCCACGGGGAGCTGTTTTTT
-	TRBV5-6	-	TRBJ2-6	CASSLFMGALGANVLTF	TGTGCCAGCAGCTTATTCATGGGGGCGTTAGGGGCCAACGTCCTGACTTTC
-	TRBV18	-	TRBJ1-3	CASSPVVGGNTIYF	TGTGCCAGCTCACCAGTGGTGGGCGGAAACACCATATATTTT
-	TRBV20-1	-	TRBJ1-1	CSARDQTEAFF	TGCAGTGCTAGAGATCAAACTGAAGCTTTCTTT
-	TRBV2	-	TRBJ1-5	CASSEVTTSQPQHF	TGTGCCAGCAGTGAGGTGACTACCAGTCAGCCCCAGCATTTT
TRBD2	TRBV7-9	-	TRBJ2-1	CASSFQSSGGALNEQFF	TGTGCCAGCAGCTTCCAATCTAGCGGGGGGGCCCTCAATGAGCAGTTCTTC
-	TRBV10-2	once	TRBJ1-1	CASSESGGPTEAFF	TGCGCCAGCAGTGAGTCGGGGGGGCCCACTGAAGCTTTCTTT
-	TRBV9	-	TRBJ1-2	CASSVEWGPYGYTF	TGTGCCAGCAGCGTAGAGTGGGGGCCTTATGGCTACACCTTC
-	TRBV19	-	TRBJ1-6	CASSIQGSDNSPLHF	TGTGCCAGTAGTATACAGGGATCGGATAATTCACCCCTCCACTTT
-	TRBV28	-	TRBJ1-2	CASLGGRFAYGYTF	TGTGCCAGCCTCGGGGGGCGCTTCGCCTATGGCTACACCTTC
-	TRBV10-3	-	TRBJ1-2	CAIRGAGRDYGYTF	TGTGCCATCAGGGGGGCAGGCCGGGACTATGGCTACACCTTC
-	TRBV2	-	TRBJ2-2	CASNLGALAGELFF	TGTGCCAGCAACTTGGGGGCCTTGGCCGGGGAGCTGTTTTTT
-	TRBV29-1	-	TRBJ2-7	CSVEESGVSSYEQYF	TGCAGCGTTGAAGAGTCGGGGGTAAGCTCCTACGAGCAGTACTTC
TRBD1	TRBV5-8	-	TRBJ2-2	CASSLAAGGAVGELFF	TGTGCCAGCAGCTTGGCAGCAGGGGGCGCGGTCGGGGAGCTGTTTTTT
-	TRBV5-4	-	TRBJ2-7	CASARGTFRDEQYF	TGTGCCAGCGCCAGGGGGACTTTTAGGGACGAGCAGTACTTC
-	TRBV5-1	-	TRBJ2-2	CASSFVSGGELFF	TGCGCCAGCAGCTTCGTGAGTGGCGGGGAGCTGTTTTTT
-	TRBV6-5	-	TRBJ1-1	CASSYGIATTEAFF	TGTGCCAGCAGTTACGGTATAGCCACGACTGAAGCTTTCTTT
-	TRBV5-5	-	TRBJ1-2	CASSLQATYGYTF	TGTGCCAGCAGCTTACAGGCGACCTATGGCTACACCTTC
TRBD2	TRBV25-1	-	TRBJ2-5	CASSVPSGVGTQYF	TGTGCCAGCAGTGTCCCTAGCGGGGTAGGGACCCAGTACTTC
-	TRBV2	-	TRBJ1-5	CASSDGSGYQPQHF	TGTGCCAGCAGTGATGGGAGCGGGTATCAGCCCCAGCATTTT
-	TRBV10-3	-	TRBJ1-3	CATLPGTGNTIYF	TGTGCCACATTACCAGGGACTGGAAACACCATATATTTT
-	TRBV5-4	-	TRBJ2-1	CASSQNQFDEQFF	TGTGCCAGCAGCCAGAATCAATTCGATGAGCAGTTCTTC
-	TRBV18	-	TRBJ1-5	CASSPGGGEPQHF	TGTGCCAGCTCACCAGGGGGGGGTGAGCCCCAGCATTTT
TRBD1	TRBV6-1	-	TRBJ2-5	CASSRTGRETQYF	TGTGCCAGCAGTCGGACAGGGAGAGAGACCCAGTACTTC
-	TRBV7-9	-	TRBJ2-7	CASSLNFEQYF	TGTGCCAGCAGCTTGAACTTCGAGCAGTACTTC
-	TRBV30	-	TRBJ1-5	CASARGHNQPQHF	TGTGCCTCCGCCCGAGGACACAATCAGCCCCAGCATTTT
TRBD1	TRBV27	-	TRBJ1-1	CASSSWDRVNTEAFF	TGTGCCAGCAGTTCCTGGGACAGGGTGAACACTGAAGCTTTCTTT
-	TRBV18	once	TRBJ1-1	CASSPRVFMNTEAFF	TGTGCCAGCTCACCACGTGTGTTTATGAACACTGAAGCTTTCTTT
-	TRBV7-8	-	TRBJ2-3	CASSLALSGGDTQYF	TGTGCCAGCAGCTTAGCGCTGAGCGGCGGGGATACGCAGTATTTT
-	TRBV6-1	-	TRBJ2-3	CASSETPGDTDTQYF	TGTGCCAGCAGTGAGACACCAGGGGATACAGATACGCAGTATTTT
-	TRBV5-4	once	TRBJ1-4	CASSSDRGNEKLFF	TGTGCCAGCAGCTCGGATCGGGGTAATGAAAAACTGTTTTTT
TRBD2	TRBV9	-	TRBJ2-1	CASSVGRGLYNEQFF	TGTGCCAGCAGCGTTGGGAGGGGATTATACAATGAGCAGTTCTTC
-	TRBV6-5	few	TRBJ1-1	CASSYSRGDTEAFF	TGTGCCAGCAGTTACTCCCGGGGAGACACTGAAGCTTTCTTT
-	TRBV23-1	-	TRBJ1-1	CASSQSGQNTEAFF	TGCGCCAGCAGTCAATCGGGGCAGAACACTGAAGCTTTCTTT